This T cell receptor (beta chain) emerged from a study of molecular identifiers for immune sequencing clone quantification. Study summary: Replicate RNA from about 20,000 or 100,000 naive CD8 T cells formed five aliquots; four were sequenced.

As for this clonotype: A much larger clonotype is one base distant, so this may be a read error.

The CDR3 runs 16 residues. Germline V gene lookup returns CDR1 MGHRA and CDR2 YSYEKL. Bulk TCR libraries were made with methods that had been previously described and with listed TCR primers. TCRdb called the PCR reads again in MiXCR, with one record for every CDR3 protein. The repertoire includes approximately 90,000 distinct CDR3 sequences, 21% of them detected once, and 1.1% sits in the top ten. The sequence came from a human donor in good health. Some libraries in this study had Jurkat cell RNA spiked in. The chain has TRBV4-1 and TRBJ2-2; TRBD1 is a possible D gene (5 bases). What was sequenced was naive CD8+ T cells from blood, with Jurkat cell RNA spiked in. Subset: FACS-sorted CD8+CD4-CCR7+CD45RA+ naive T cells. Here the CDR3 reads CASCQESRDYTGELFF. In nucleotides, the CDR3 is TGCGCCAGCTGCCAAGAGTCCAGGGATTACACCGGGGAGCTGTTTTTT.